This entry concerns a single TCR beta chain. This entry comes from a study of T cell changes during pregnancy in multiple sclerosis. CDR3 length: 19 amino acids. Here immunoSEQ multiplex PCR was the method, and the copy in TCRdb shows in-frame clones only, minus some. The sample comprises about 98,000 clones, under 95% of which are singletons, and about 2.3% rests with the top ten. The chain is built from TRBV21-1 and TRBJ2-7; the D call TRBD2 from the table was never checked on the DNA. TRBV21-1 is a pseudogene. This sample comprised peripheral blood, obtained after pregnancy. The clonotype was recovered from a female donor in good health, enrolled as a control in a pregnancy study. Here the CDR3 reads CASRSKLTSGRAPTYEQYF. As DNA, the CDR3 is TGTGCCAGCAGGTCCAAACTGACTAGCGGGAGGGCCCCAACCTACGAGCAGTACTTC.